A selection of T cell receptor beta chains follows, all from one sample in a study of vaccination effects on CD4 cells after COVID-19. TCRdb keeps only in-frame clones here, not all; method: immunoSEQ multiplex PCR. The sample consists of fewer than 25,000 clones, approximately 70% of them appearing once. These receptors are not linked to any known antigen. Sequences were derived from CD4+ T cells from PBMCs cultured with HCoV-NL63 spike peptides, sampled before COVID-19 vaccination. These receptors all stem from a human donor who received a COVID-19 vaccine. Both conserved end residues are part of each CDR3. The D gene is left open where the match is weak. Expanded clones get a size class; other rows say once, few or many, or leave the size out.

cdr3_nt	cdr3_aa	v_call	j_call	clone_size	d_call
TGTGCCAGTAGGACGGGGAGGAGGGACAGGGATAACTATGGCTACACCTTC	CASRTGRRDRDNYGYTF	TRBV19	TRBJ1-2	once	TRBD1
TGTGCCAGCAGCTTAGAAGTGACAGGGAGCGGCGATGAGCAGTTCTTC	CASSLEVTGSGDEQFF	TRBV11-3	TRBJ2-1	few	TRBD1
TGTGCCAGCAGTGTGTCTAGCGGGGGGGTCTACAATGAGCAGTTCTTC	CASSVSSGGVYNEQFF	TRBV6-1	TRBJ2-1	few	TRBD2
TGTGCCAGTAGTATCCCACGGAACACTGAAGCTTTCTTT	CASSIPRNTEAFF	TRBV19	TRBJ1-1	-	-
TGTGCCAGCTCACCGGGCAGGGGATACGGCTATGGCTACACCTTC	CASSPGRGYGYGYTF	TRBV18	TRBJ1-2	-	-
TGTGCCACCGAACGATTGGGCCTCTTAAAGGTCTCTAAAAACATTCAGTACTTC	CATERLGLLKVSKNIQYF	TRBV15	TRBJ2-4	-	-
TGTGCCAGCTCTGTGGCCGGGGTAAGAGAAAAACTGTTTTTT	CASSVAGVREKLFF	TRBV3-1/TRBV3-2	TRBJ1-4	few	-
TGTGCCAGTAGTGACATACAGGGCTCTGGAAACACCATATATTTT	CASSDIQGSGNTIYF	TRBV19	TRBJ1-3	few	-
TGCGCCAGCAGTCACCGCGGGACTACTCGGGGGGGGGACCTCTACGAGCAGTACTTC	CASSHRGTTRGGDLYEQYF	TRBV23-1	TRBJ2-7	-	TRBD2
TGCGCCAGCAGTCAATCGCAGGACAGGGGGCTTCGGAACACTGAAGCTTTCTTT	CASSQSQDRGLRNTEAFF	TRBV23-1	TRBJ1-1	-	TRBD1
TGTGCCACCAGCTCCAGGGGGGGGATGGAGACCCAGTACTTC	CATSSRGGMETQYF	TRBV15	TRBJ2-5	-	-
TGTGCCAGCACGTTGGAGACAGCCTTCGGCGAGCAGTACTTC	CASTLETAFGEQYF	TRBV6-5	TRBJ2-7	-	-
TGTGCCAGCAGTCCTCTAGCGCTCTCCTACAATGAGCAGTTCTTC	CASSPLALSYNEQFF	TRBV6-5	TRBJ2-1	-	-
TGTGCCAGCAGAGGTAATGAAAAACTGTTTTTT	CASRGNEKLFF	TRBV3-1/TRBV3-2	TRBJ1-4	-	-
TGCGCCAGCAGCTTGGCTACTAGCGGAGACATTCAGTACTTC	CASSLATSGDIQYF	TRBV5-1	TRBJ2-4	-	TRBD2
TGTGCCACCAGTGATCCCGACAGGGCTCACATTCAGTACTTC	CATSDPDRAHIQYF	TRBV24-1	TRBJ2-4	-	TRBD1
TGTGCCAGCAGCTCAGGGGGACAGGGAACGAACACTGAAGCTTTCTTT	CASSSGGQGTNTEAFF	TRBV5-4	TRBJ1-1	few	TRBD1
TGTGCCAGCAGTTTACAGGGGGCGGGCACAGATACGCAGTATTTT	CASSLQGAGTDTQYF	TRBV27	TRBJ2-3	few	TRBD1
TGTGCCAGCAGCCTCCGGGACTCGATCTCCTACGAGCAGTACTTC	CASSLRDSISYEQYF	TRBV9	TRBJ2-7	-	-
TGTGCCAGTAGTATAACTAGCGCCAGCTCCTACGAGCAGTACTTC	CASSITSASSYEQYF	TRBV19	TRBJ2-7	-	TRBD2
TGTGCCAGCAGTTTATCTCAGGGACTAGCGGCTAGCTCCTACGAGCAGTACTTC	CASSLSQGLAASSYEQYF	TRBV27	TRBJ2-7	-	TRBD2
TGTGCCAGCAGCCCCATTGGGAATGAAAAACTGTTTTTT	CASSPIGNEKLFF	TRBV3-1/TRBV3-2	TRBJ1-4	-	-
TGTGCCAGCACACCGGGACAGGGAATCGGTACAGATACGCAGTATTTT	CASTPGQGIGTDTQYF	TRBV11-3	TRBJ2-3	-	TRBD1
TGTGCCAGCAGCCAAGGGGCGGCAACAGGGCAGTACTTC	CASSQGAATGQYF	TRBV3-1/TRBV3-2	TRBJ2-7	-	-
TGCGCCAGCACCCTCAACACAGATACGCAGTATTTT	CASTLNTDTQYF	TRBV5-1	TRBJ2-3	-	-
TGTGCCAGCAGCCCCCGTGCGGGAGGACGCACAGATACGCAGTATTTT	CASSPRAGGRTDTQYF	TRBV2	TRBJ2-3	-	TRBD2
TGTGCCAGCAGCCACCCGGGGGCCTCTGGAAACACCATATATTTT	CASSHPGASGNTIYF	TRBV5-6	TRBJ1-3	-	-
TGCGCCAGCAGCTTGGGAGACACCGGGGAGCTGTTTTTT	CASSLGDTGELFF	TRBV5-1	TRBJ2-2	-	-
TGTGCCAGCAGTGCTCAGTTGAACACTGAAGCTTTCTTT	CASSAQLNTEAFF	TRBV6-4	TRBJ1-1	few	-
TGTGCCAGCAGTGACTCTGGCCAGCCCCAGCATTTT	CASSDSGQPQHF	TRBV6-5	TRBJ1-5	-	-
TGTGCCAGCAGCTTAGGCACTGAAGCTTTCTTT	CASSLGTEAFF	TRBV12-1	TRBJ1-1	-	-
TGTGCCAGCAGCAAGATGGGGACAGGGGTAAGGACTGAAGCTTTCTTT	CASSKMGTGVRTEAFF	TRBV21-1	TRBJ1-1	-	-
TGTGCCAGCACCCAACGGGGGGGGGTCAATGAAAAACTGTTTTTT	CASTQRGGVNEKLFF	TRBV11-2	TRBJ1-4	-	-
TGCGCCAGCAGCTTCGGCGGGATCTACAATGAGCAGTTCTTC	CASSFGGIYNEQFF	TRBV5-1	TRBJ2-1	-	-
TGTGCCAGCGACCCGAACGAGGGGCTCGCCCTTCAGTACTTC	CASDPNEGLALQYF	TRBV7-2	TRBJ2-4	-	-
TGTGCCAGCAGCATATTAACGGAGTTTTGGGTACGGGTTGATTCCTACAATGAGCAGTTCTTC	CASSILTEFWVRVDSYNEQFF	TRBV6-2/TRBV6-3	TRBJ2-1	-	-
TGTGCCAGTAGTATAACTGGACAGGGGGCTACTAACTATGGCTACACCTTC	CASSITGQGATNYGYTF	TRBV19	TRBJ1-2	-	TRBD1
TGTGCCAGCAGCTTCCGTAGCTCCTACAATGAGCAGTTCTTC	CASSFRSSYNEQFF	TRBV7-2	TRBJ2-1	-	-
TGTGCCAGCAGCTCTCTAACCGGGGAGCTGTTTTTT	CASSSLTGELFF	TRBV27	TRBJ2-2	few	-